A selection of T cell receptor beta chains follows, all from one sample in a study of cytotoxic CD8 clonotypes in ibrutinib-treated CLL. Repertoires were generated with immunoSEQ multiplex PCR, while TCRdb's copy carries only in-frame clones and drops some. This sample has 100,000 to 150,000 clones, with approximately 85% found just once. The sample consisted of PBMCs, taken after 24 months of ibrutinib treatment. The source is a human donor with chronic lymphocytic leukemia. The CDR3 runs from the conserved cysteine through the conserved F or W. D genes are given only for firm matches. Part of the rows lack a size; the others show once, few, many or a class for expanded clones.

V	D	J	size	DNA	CDR3
TRBV6-5	TRBD1	TRBJ2-7	.	TGTGCCAGCAGTAGGACAGGGGCGGGCGAGCAGTACTTC	CASSRTGAGEQYF
TRBV5-1	.	TRBJ2-1	once	TGCGCCAGCAGCCCCTCCGCCCAGGCCCCCTACAATGAGCAGTTCTTC	CASSPSAQAPYNEQFF
TRBV19	.	TRBJ1-4	.	TGTGCCAGTACCCGGGGGGACCTCAGGAGAGAAAAACTGTTTTTT	CASTRGDLRREKLFF
TRBV7-9	TRBD1	TRBJ1-1	.	TGTGCCAGCAGCGGACGGACAGGGGAGGGGACTGAAGCTTTCTTT	CASSGRTGEGTEAFF
TRBV7-2	TRBD2	TRBJ2-1	.	TGTGCCAGCAGCCCAGCAGCTGGCGGGGGGTTGAAGCAGTTCTTC	CASSPAAGGGLKQFF
TRBV5-1	.	TRBJ1-3	.	TGCGCCAGCAGCTTGGTGGGGAACGCTGGAAACACCATATATTTT	CASSLVGNAGNTIYF
TRBV4-3	.	TRBJ2-1	.	TGCGCCAGCAGCCAAGAATGGGGGATCAATGAGCAGTTCTTC	CASSQEWGINEQFF
TRBV6-5	.	TRBJ2-2	.	TGTGCCAGCAGTTACGGTGACTCGATCGGGGAGCTGTTTTTT	CASSYGDSIGELFF
TRBV2	.	TRBJ2-1	.	TGTGCCAGCAGTCTTGGAGGGAGTCGGAACTACAATGAGCAGTTCTTC	CASSLGGSRNYNEQFF
TRBV29-1	.	TRBJ1-2	.	TGCAGCGTTGAAGGTGGGGGGAAGTGGAATGGCTACACCTTC	CSVEGGGKWNGYTF
TRBV5-4	.	TRBJ2-4	.	TGTGCCAGCAGCTCCCCGGTCGGAGCCAAAAACATTCAGTACTTC	CASSSPVGAKNIQYF
TRBV6-6	.	TRBJ2-1	.	TGTGCCAGCAGTTCTGAGGGGGCGGGAAATGAGCAGTTCTTC	CASSSEGAGNEQFF
TRBV29-1	.	TRBJ1-5	.	TGCAGCGTGGCGACAGGAAATAGCAATCAGCCCCAGCATTTT	CSVATGNSNQPQHF
TRBV5-5	TRBD1	TRBJ2-7	.	TGTGCCAGCAACCGACAGGGGTCCTACGAGCAGTACTTC	CASNRQGSYEQYF
TRBV28	.	TRBJ2-1	.	TGTGCCAGCACCCTTGAGAGGGGCGCTTCTAATGAGCAGTTCTTC	CASTLERGASNEQFF
TRBV7-2	.	TRBJ1-5	.	TGTGCCAGCAGCCCATATGGGGGGGCGTATAGCAATCAGCCCCAGCATTTT	CASSPYGGAYSNQPQHF
TRBV7-2	.	TRBJ2-7	.	TGTGCCAGCAGCTTAGAGGACCGCTACGAGCAGTACTTC	CASSLEDRYEQYF
TRBV5-1	TRBD2	TRBJ2-3	few	TGCGCCAGCAGCTTTAGCGGGGACCCTAGCACAGATACGCAGTATTTT	CASSFSGDPSTDTQYF
TRBV4-2	TRBD2	TRBJ2-7	.	TGTGCCAGCAGCCAGCAGACTAGCAGCGGGCAGTACTTC	CASSQQTSSGQYF
TRBV19	.	TRBJ1-1	few	TGTGCCAGTAGCCCCGCAGTGGAAATGAACACTGAAGCTTTCTTT	CASSPAVEMNTEAFF
TRBV9	TRBD1	TRBJ1-2	.	TGTGCCAGCAGCGTAGGGGGGACAGGCAACTATGGCTACACCTTC	CASSVGGTGNYGYTF
TRBV28	TRBD1	TRBJ2-7	.	TGTGCCAGCAGTTTCGGGACAGGGAGAACCTCCTACGAGCAGTACTTC	CASSFGTGRTSYEQYF
TRBV5-1	TRBD1	TRBJ1-1	few	TGCGCCAGCAGCTTGTATGAGACAGGGATTGGTGAAGCTTTCTTT	CASSLYETGIGEAFF
TRBV7-9	.	TRBJ1-3	.	TGTGCCAGCAGCTTACGGGCGGAGGCTGGAAACACCATATATTTT	CASSLRAEAGNTIYF
TRBV5-1	TRBD2	TRBJ2-5	.	TGCGCCAGCAGCAAGGGGACTAGCGGGCGGGCCCAGTACTTC	CASSKGTSGRAQYF
TRBV25-1	TRBD1	TRBJ2-5	.	TGTGCCAGCAAAGGTCTGACAGGGGGCTATGAGACCCAGTACTTC	CASKGLTGGYETQYF